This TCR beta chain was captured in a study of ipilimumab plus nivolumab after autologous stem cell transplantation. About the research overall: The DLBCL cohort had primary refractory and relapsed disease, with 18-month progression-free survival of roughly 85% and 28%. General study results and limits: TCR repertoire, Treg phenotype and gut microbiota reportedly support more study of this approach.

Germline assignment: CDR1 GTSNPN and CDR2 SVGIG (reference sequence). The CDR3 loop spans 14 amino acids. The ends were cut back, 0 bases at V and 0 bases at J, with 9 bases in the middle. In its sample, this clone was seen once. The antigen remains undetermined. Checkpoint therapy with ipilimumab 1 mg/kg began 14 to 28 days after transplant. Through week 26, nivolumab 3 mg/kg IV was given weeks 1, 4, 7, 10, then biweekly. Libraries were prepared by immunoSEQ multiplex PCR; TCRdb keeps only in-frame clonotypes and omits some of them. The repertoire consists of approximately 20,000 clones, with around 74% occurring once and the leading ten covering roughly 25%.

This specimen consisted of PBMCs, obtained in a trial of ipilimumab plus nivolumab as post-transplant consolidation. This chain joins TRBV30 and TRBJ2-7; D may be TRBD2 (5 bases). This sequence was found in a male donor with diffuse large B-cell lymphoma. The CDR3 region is CAWSVGGSSYEQYF. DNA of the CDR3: TGTGCCTGGAGTGTAGGCGGGTCCTCCTACGAGCAGTACTTC. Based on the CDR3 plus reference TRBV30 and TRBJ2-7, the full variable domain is SQTIHQWPATLVQPVGSPLSLECTVEGTSNPNLYWYRQAAGRGLQLLFYSVGIGQISSEVPQNLSASRPQDRQFILSSKKLLLSDSGFYLCAWSVGGSSYEQYFGPGTRLTVT.